This is a list of T cell receptor beta chains from one sample in a study of blood T cell repertoires in COVID-19. TCRdb's copy holds only in-frame clones and misses some; the assay was immunoSEQ multiplex PCR. Here the sample spans some 150,000 clones, about 90% being singletons. The sample comprised peripheral blood. These receptors were obtained from a man aged 50-59 years with active or convalescent COVID-19. Each CDR3 is given with its conserved first and last residue. The D gene is left open where the match is weak. Some rows have no size entry. The others give once, few or many, or a class for an expanded clone.

D: .; V: TRBV19; size: few; J: TRBJ2-7; CDR3: CASSIGAGRYEQYF; DNA: TGTGCCAGTAGTATAGGTGCGGGACGCTACGAGCAGTACTTC
D: .; V: TRBV6-5; size: .; J: TRBJ1-6; CDR3: CASSLSLSSYNSPLHF; DNA: TGTGCCAGCAGTTTATCCCTGAGCTCCTATAATTCACCCCTCCACTTT
D: TRBD1; V: TRBV2; size: .; J: TRBJ1-2; CDR3: CASRYRGQNYGYTF; DNA: TGTGCCAGCAGGTACAGGGGGCAAAACTATGGCTACACCTTC
D: TRBD1; V: TRBV11-3; size: .; J: TRBJ2-1; CDR3: CASSLEGQGFNEQFF; DNA: TGTGCCAGCAGCTTAGAGGGACAGGGGTTCAATGAGCAGTTCTTC
D: .; V: TRBV7-2; size: .; J: TRBJ1-5; CDR3: CASSRSPGQPQHF; DNA: TGTGCCAGCAGCAGGAGTCCGGGACAGCCCCAGCATTTT
D: .; V: TRBV5-1; size: .; J: TRBJ2-7; CDR3: CASSLSRQESYEQYF; DNA: TGCGCCAGCAGCTTGAGCCGACAGGAGAGCTACGAGCAGTACTTC
D: TRBD1; V: TRBV6-5; size: .; J: TRBJ2-7; CDR3: CASSKDRRYEQYF; DNA: TGTGCCAGCAGTAAGGACAGGAGGTACGAGCAGTACTTC
D: .; V: TRBV19; size: .; J: TRBJ1-6; CDR3: CASTYRGGSPLHF; DNA: TGTGCCAGTACTTACCGAGGAGGTTCACCCCTCCACTTT
D: .; V: TRBV28; size: .; J: TRBJ1-5; CDR3: CASSWGRRNQPQHF; DNA: TGTGCCAGCAGCTGGGGCCGACGCAATCAGCCCCAGCATTTT
D: .; V: TRBV27; size: .; J: TRBJ2-3; CDR3: CASSLSVRGFGADTQYF; DNA: TGTGCCAGCAGTTTATCGGTTAGAGGGTTTGGGGCAGATACGCAGTATTTT
D: TRBD1; V: TRBV10-3; size: .; J: TRBJ2-4; CDR3: CAISGTTGAGIQYF; DNA: TGTGCCATCAGTGGGACGACAGGGGCTGGCATTCAGTACTTC
D: TRBD2; V: TRBV27; size: .; J: TRBJ2-1; CDR3: CASSLVGQLAGGPHNEQFF; DNA: TGTGCCAGCAGTTTGGTGGGGCAGCTGGCGGGAGGGCCCCACAATGAGCAGTTCTTC
D: TRBD1; V: TRBV15; size: .; J: TRBJ1-2; CDR3: CATSRDWGPGQGSGGYTF; DNA: TGTGCCACCAGCAGAGATTGGGGTCCGGGACAGGGGTCCGGCGGCTACACCTTC
D: .; V: TRBV9; size: few; J: TRBJ1-6; CDR3: CASSVGHGLESPLHF; DNA: TGTGCCAGCAGCGTAGGACACGGCCTGGAATCACCCCTCCACTTT
D: TRBD1; V: TRBV29-1; size: .; J: TRBJ2-1; CDR3: CSLRQGAVYNEQFF; DNA: TGCAGCTTGAGACAGGGGGCTGTCTACAATGAGCAGTTCTTC
D: .; V: TRBV7-6; size: .; J: TRBJ2-5; CDR3: CASSRLRAEGHREETQYF; DNA: TGTGCCAGCAGCCGCCTGCGAGCGGAGGGTCATCGGGAAGAGACCCAGTACTTC
D: TRBD2; V: TRBV28; size: .; J: TRBJ2-2; CDR3: CASSFGLAGGTGELFF; DNA: TGTGCCAGCAGTTTCGGTCTAGCGGGAGGCACCGGGGAGCTGTTTTTT
D: .; V: TRBV20-1; size: .; J: TRBJ1-1; CDR3: CSARDARSSFF; DNA: TGCAGTGCTAGAGATGCGAGGAGCTCTTTCTTT
D: .; V: TRBV21-1; size: .; J: TRBJ2-4; CDR3: CASSSRRILGKNIQYF; DNA: TGTGCCAGCAGCTCGAGGAGGATATTGGGCAAAAACATTCAGTACTTC
D: TRBD1; V: TRBV7-2; size: .; J: TRBJ1-2; CDR3: CASSLPGTGVGGYTF; DNA: TGTGCCAGCAGCTTACCTGGGACAGGGGTAGGTGGCTACACCTTC